This TCR beta chain was found in a study of blood T cell repertoires in COVID-19. Background on the study: Samples representing acute and convalescent COVID-19 were sourced from the United States, Italy and Spain. The analysed material was cDNA or gDNA that came from T cells, B-cell-depleted T cells, or PBMCs.

Authors' methods: From reference gene primer amplification, estimates of nucleated cell counts were derived. Profiled with immunoSEQ multiplex PCR; TCRdb holds only in-frame clones, not every one. V and J calls and clone size are those listed in that table; D and trimming were worked out from the DNA. Of about 32,000 clones listed, 70% to 90% were seen once; the top ten hold 4.5% to 5%. CDR3 size: 16 residues. J gave up 4 bases and V 5 bases, and 10 bases lay outside the gene matches. Germline V gives CDR1 SGHNT, CDR2 YYREEE (reference sequence). Specimen: peripheral blood. The clonotype was recovered from a woman aged 70-85 years with active COVID-19. This sequence joins TRBV5-4 and TRBJ2-2; 8 bases are shared with TRBD1. CDR3 DNA sequence: TGTGCCAGCAGTTTCGGACAGGGACGGGCCACCGGGGAGCTGTTTTTT. Translation: CASSFGQGRATGELFF.